This TCR beta chain was observed in a study of quantifying T cell responses using KT2 cells. The overall study: cDNA was made from DNase-treated RNA using alpha and beta constant primers.

The cDNA 3' end received a ligated oligonucleotide with a UMI. An equimolar mix of RC1.1 and RC1.2 primed the beta chain across TRBC1 and TRBC2. TCRdb recomputed calls from the UMI-ligation and nested PCR reads with MiXCR, one row per CDR3 protein. The sample records under 35,000 distinct CDR3 sequences, about 9.4% being singletons. The CDR3 is 14 amino acids. V was cut by 3 bases and J by 7 bases, with 14 bases left in between. Germline V CDR1 and CDR2: SGHNT, YYREEE (reference sequence). The receptor comes from a human donor. The sample taken for sequencing was PBMCs spiked with cells of the T cell clone KT2. The chain joins TRBV5-4 to TRBJ2-1; D is possibly TRBD2 (5 bases). The DNA of the CDR3 is TGTGCCAGCAGCTACCCGAGGAGGCCGAATGAGCAGTTCTTC. This encodes CASSYPRRPNEQFF.